These 20 T cell receptor beta chains share one sample of origin, sequenced in a study of Graves' ophthalmopathy and Graves' hyperthyroidism. Amplification of TCR beta CDR3 regions used RNA transcripts. RT-PCR in the first round used HTBI primers; a second-round multiplex PCR followed. From the multiplex PCR reads, TCRdb called clonotypes with MiXCR, one entry per CDR3 protein. The profile shows 200,000 to 250,000 distinct CDR3 sequences, 20% to 25% of them singletons. Sequenced: peripheral blood. The receptors come from a woman aged 50 to 65 with Graves' ophthalmopathy.

This clonotype came up many times. The chain joins TRBV7-9 to TRBJ2-7; 7 bases fit TRBD1. The J segment lost 2 bases and the V segment lost 4 bases, leaving 2 bases of the junction unmatched. Germline CDR1 is SEHNR and CDR2 is FQNEAQ (reference sequence). This CDR3 spans 13 amino acids. The CDR3 reads CASSSGQTYEQYF. The CDR3 DNA reads TGTGCCAGCAGCTCGGGACAGACCTACGAGCAGTACTTC.

Details on this clonotype: A clone one base away is much larger, so this may be a read error. The V gene is TRBV5-1, the J gene TRBJ2-2, with D possibly being TRBD1 (5 bases). The ends were cut back, 6 bases at V and 6 bases at J, with 18 bases in the middle. Germline values: CDR1 SGHRS, CDR2 YFSETQ. The CDR3 runs 15 residues. The CDR3, as DNA: TGCGCCAGCAAAGGGTCAGGGTTGACGGCCGGGGAGCTGTTTTTT. This gives the protein CASKGSGLTAGELFF.

The chain couples TRBV20-1 to TRBJ1-5, with 10 bases matching TRBD1. Trimming cost V 5 bases and J 0 bases; bases outside gene matches: 7. The CDR3 is 16 residues long. The germline V gene encodes CDR1 DFQATT and CDR2 SNEGSKA (reference sequence). CDR3 nucleotides: TGCAGTGCTCCGGAGAGGACAGGGGGTAGCAATCAGCCCCAGCATTTT. This gives the protein CSAPERTGGSNQPQHF.

V gene TRBV27 combines with J gene TRBJ1-1; weak D call: TRBD1 (5 bases). CDR3 length: 14 amino acids. Trimming stripped 6 bases from V and 4 bases from J, with 15 bases between. Germline loops: CDR1 MNHEY, CDR2 SMNVEV (reference sequence). CDR3 nucleotide sequence: TGTGCCAGCAGGAAAGATAGGGGTTTCACTGAAGCTTTCTTT. Translation gives CASRKDRGFTEAFF.

This clonotype has ten or more counts. This chain links TRBV24-1 with TRBJ1-2; possible D gene TRBD1, 5 bases. The CDR3 loop spans 15 amino acids. V was shortened by 3 bases and J by 0 bases, with 10 bases between the two germline ends. Looked up from germline, CDR1 is KGHDR and CDR2 is SFDVKD. The CDR3 DNA sequence: TGTGCCACCAGTGATCCTACCAGGGCTAACTATGGCTACACCTTC. Amino acid sequence: CATSDPTRANYGYTF.

The chain couples TRBV5-1 to TRBJ1-1; 9 bases line up with TRBD1. Germline V gene lookup returns CDR1 SGHRS and CDR2 YFSETQ. This CDR3 has 14 residues. Germline trimming cut 4 bases from V and 6 bases from J; bases unmatched to any gene: 7. CDR3: CASSQQGAGAEAFF. Written as DNA, the CDR3 is TGCGCCAGCAGCCAACAGGGGGCTGGAGCTGAAGCTTTCTTT.

In its sample, this clonotype was seen many times. The chain is built from TRBV12-3 or TRBV12-4 and TRBJ1-2; D is possibly TRBD1 (6 bases). This CDR3 has 13 amino acids. Trimming left V 5 bases short and J 7 bases short, with 14 bases between. CDR3 DNA sequence: TGTGCCAGCAGTCCCCTCAGGGGAAGTGGCTACACCTTC. Amino acid sequence: CASSPLRGSGYTF.

At least ten counts were recorded for this clonotype. The chain recombines TRBV3-1 with TRBJ1-1; D perhaps matches TRBD1 (5 bases). The CDR3 spans 14 residues. Trimming took 2 bases from V and 12 from J, leaving 19 bases between them. The germline CDR1 and CDR2 sequences are LGHDT and YNNKEL (reference sequence). This CDR3 reads CASSQKQKTGRTFF. In DNA, the CDR3 is TGTGCCAGCAGCCAAAAGCAGAAGACGGGGCGGACTTTCTTT.

This clonotype was observed many times. The chain uses TRBV20-1 and TRBJ2-7; TRBD2 might be the D (5 bases). V lost 6 bases and J lost 0, with 15 bases in between. The CDR3 has 14 amino acids. Germline V gene sequence: CDR1 DFQATT, CDR2 SNEGSKA (reference sequence). Here the CDR3 reads CSATRVGSSYEQYF. DNA for the CDR3: TGCAGTGCGACCCGGGTTGGGAGCTCCTACGAGCAGTACTTC.

This clonotype was recorded many times. The chain combines TRBV4-2 with TRBJ2-7; TRBD2 aligns across 7 bases. This CDR3 contains 16 residues. V lost 2 bases to trimming and J lost 1 base; unmatched junction nucleotides: 8. Germline V gene lookup returns CDR1 LGHNA and CDR2 YNFKEQ. The CDR3 bases are TGTGCCAGCAGCCAAACCGGGGGGTATAGGTCCTACGAGCAGTACTTC. Encoded protein: CASSQTGGYRSYEQYF.

This clonotype showed up many times. The V gene is TRBV5-1, the J gene TRBJ1-1; D not certain. The CDR3 loop spans 13 amino acids. Trimming removed 2 bases from V and 3 bases from J, with 8 bases in between. The germline gives CDR1 SGHRS, CDR2 YFSETQ. CDR3 nucleotide sequence: TGCGCCAGCAGCTTAATTGGGGACACTGAAGCTTTCTTT. This gives the protein CASSLIGDTEAFF.

V usage is TRBV29-1 and J usage is TRBJ1-1, with a tentative D call TRBD1 (5 bases). Germline lookup yields CDR1 SQVTM and CDR2 ANQGSEA. The CDR3 covers 15 residues. V lost 0 bases and J lost 6, with 17 bases in between. CDR3 DNA sequence: TGCAGCGTTGAAGATCCCGGACGGGGGGTGGCTGAAGCTTTCTTT. The encoded protein is CSVEDPGRGVAEAFF.

The chain uses TRBV11-2 and TRBJ2-5; 10 positions agree with TRBD2. Looked up from germline, CDR1 is SGHAT and CDR2 is FQNNGV. This CDR3 comprises 16 residues. V shed 5 bases and J 4 bases; nucleotides not matched to a gene: 10. This CDR3 reads CASSLSGLAKGETQYF. As DNA, the CDR3 is TGTGCCAGCAGCCTCTCGGGACTAGCGAAGGGAGAGACCCAGTACTTC.

This clonotype turned up a few times. This chain uses TRBV12-3 or TRBV12-4 with TRBJ1-2; maybe TRBD1 (6 bases). This CDR3 has 13 residues. Between the trimmed V and J ends, which lost 5 bases and 8 bases, there was a span of 15 bases. The CDR3 nucleotides read TGTGCCAGCAGTATATTACAGGGTAACGGCTACACCTTC. Its protein product is CASSILQGNGYTF.

This clonotype was counted only a few times. The chain has TRBV3-1 and TRBJ1-1, with D possibly being TRBD1 (5 bases). CDR3 length: 15 residues. Germline-derived CDR1 and CDR2 are LGHDT and YNNKEL (reference sequence). The V end was cut by 1 base, the J end by 5 bases, with 14 bases between. The CDR3 protein is CASSQASGGRTEAFF. CDR3 in DNA: TGTGCCAGCAGCCAAGCCAGCGGGGGTCGGACTGAAGCTTTCTTT.

This clonotype was observed a handful of times. The chain couples TRBV28 to TRBJ2-2; D unresolved. The V gene's germline CDR1 is MDHEN and CDR2 SYDVKM. V was shortened by 3 bases and J by 6 bases, with 11 bases between the two germline ends. CDR3 length: 14 residues. The CDR3 DNA follows: TGTGCCAGCAGTTTTTCCTCCCCGGCCGGGGAGCTGTTTTTT. This gives the protein CASSFSSPAGELFF.

This clonotype was detected many times. The chain couples TRBV27 to TRBJ2-7; D gene uncertain. Looked up from germline, CDR1 is MNHEY and CDR2 is SMNVEV (reference sequence). V gave up 6 bases and J gave up 3 bases, with 12 bases separating them. The CDR3 sequence is 13 residues long. The CDR3 loop is CASRGYKDYEQYF. The CDR3 DNA sequence: TGTGCCAGCAGGGGGTACAAGGACTACGAGCAGTACTTC.

The table lists this clonotype with a few counts. The chain is built from TRBV9 and TRBJ2-7; 14 bases are shared with TRBD2. CDR1 SGDLS and CDR2 YYNGEE come from the germline V gene. The CDR3 is 14 amino acids. V lost 3 bases and J lost 6; bases outside the gene matches: 2. The CDR3 here is CASSAGTSGSEQYF. For the CDR3, the DNA is TGTGCCAGCAGCGCCGGGACTAGCGGGAGCGAGCAGTACTTC.

This clonotype was found once. The V gene is TRBV28, the J gene TRBJ2-7, with 14 bases aligning to TRBD2. CDR1 and CDR2 (germline): MDHEN, SYDVKM. This CDR3 region has 17 residues. Germline trimming cut 6 bases from V and 4 bases from J; bases unmatched to any gene: 11. The CDR3 DNA is TGTGCCAGCAGCCACGGGACTAGCGGGAGTAGCCGTTACGAGCAGTACTTC. Amino acids: CASSHGTSGSSRYEQYF. The full variable domain, with the rest looked up from reference TRBV28 and TRBJ2-7, is DVKVTQSSRYLVKRTGEKVFLECVQDMDHENMFWYRQDPGLGLRLIYFSYDVKMKEKGDIPEGYSVSREKKERFSLILESASTNQTSMYLCASSHGTSGSSRYEQYFGPGTRLTVT.

The chain links TRBV19 to TRBJ1-5, with D unresolved. The germline CDR1 and CDR2 sequences are LNHDA and SQIVND (reference sequence). With 2 bases removed from V and 0 bases from J, the gap between germline ends came to 8 bases. This CDR3 spans 15 amino acids. CDR3 protein: CASSIWRNSNQPQHF. The CDR3 bases are TGTGCCAGTAGTATATGGCGGAATAGCAATCAGCCCCAGCATTTT.